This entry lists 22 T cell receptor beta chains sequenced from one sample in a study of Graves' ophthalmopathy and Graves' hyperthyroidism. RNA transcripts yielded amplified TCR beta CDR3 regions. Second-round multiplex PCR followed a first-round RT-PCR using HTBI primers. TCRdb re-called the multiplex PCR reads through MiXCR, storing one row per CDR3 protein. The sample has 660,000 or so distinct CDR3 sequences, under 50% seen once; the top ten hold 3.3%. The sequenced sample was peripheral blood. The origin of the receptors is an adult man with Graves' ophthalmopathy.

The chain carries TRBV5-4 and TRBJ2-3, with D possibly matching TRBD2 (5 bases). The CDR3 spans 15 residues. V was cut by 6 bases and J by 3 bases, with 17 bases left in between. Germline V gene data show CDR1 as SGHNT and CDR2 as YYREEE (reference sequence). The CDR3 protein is CASNPDEGLTDTQYF. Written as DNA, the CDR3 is TGTGCCAGCAACCCGGACGAGGGCTTGACAGATACGCAGTATTTT.

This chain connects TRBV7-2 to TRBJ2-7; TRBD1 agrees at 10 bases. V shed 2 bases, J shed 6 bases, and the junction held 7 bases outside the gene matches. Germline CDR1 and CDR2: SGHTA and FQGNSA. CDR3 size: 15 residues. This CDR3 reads CASSLRGQGNFEQYF. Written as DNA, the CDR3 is TGTGCCAGCAGCTTAAGGGGACAGGGGAACTTCGAGCAGTACTTC.

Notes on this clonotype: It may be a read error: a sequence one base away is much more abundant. The CDR3 is CAISEAPGSPLHF. CDR3 coding DNA: TGTGCCATCAGTGAAGCCCCCGGGTCACCCCTCCACTTT. This chain uses TRBV10-3 with TRBJ1-6, with D uncertain. This CDR3 is built from 13 residues. Trimming stripped 3 bases from V and 10 bases from J, with 10 bases between. Germline CDR1 and CDR2: ENHRY and SYGVKD.

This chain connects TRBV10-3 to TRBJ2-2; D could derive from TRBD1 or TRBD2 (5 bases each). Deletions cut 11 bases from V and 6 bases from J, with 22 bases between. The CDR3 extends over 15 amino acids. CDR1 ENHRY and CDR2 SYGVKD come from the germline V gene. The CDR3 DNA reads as TGTGCCCCCTCAGAGGGCCGGCAGGGCGCCGGGGAGCTGTTTTTT. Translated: CAPSEGRQGAGELFF.

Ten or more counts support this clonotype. DNA of the CDR3: TGTGCCAGCAGTGAAACGGCAGGGGCATTGAACACTGAAGCTTTCTTT. Translation: CASSETAGALNTEAFF. V usage is TRBV2 and J usage is TRBJ1-1; maybe TRBD1 (6 bases). The CDR3 is 16 residues long. The V and J ends lost 2 bases and 0 bases respectively, with 13 bases between them. Germline CDR1 is SNHLY and CDR2 is FYNNEI.

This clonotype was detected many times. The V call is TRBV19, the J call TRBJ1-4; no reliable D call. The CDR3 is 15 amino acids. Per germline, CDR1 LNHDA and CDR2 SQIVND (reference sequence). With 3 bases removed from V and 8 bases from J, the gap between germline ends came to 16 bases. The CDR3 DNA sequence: TGTGCCAGTAGTATGGTCCGGGTCCGGGGAGAAAAACTGTTTTTT. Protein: CASSMVRVRGEKLFF.

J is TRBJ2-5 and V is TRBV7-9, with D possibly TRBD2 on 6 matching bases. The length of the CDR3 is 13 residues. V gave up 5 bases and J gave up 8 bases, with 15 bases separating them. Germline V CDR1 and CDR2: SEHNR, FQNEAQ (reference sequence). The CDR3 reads CASSKGPGTTQYF. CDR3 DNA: TGTGCCAGCAGCAAAGGGCCCGGGACTACCCAGTACTTC.

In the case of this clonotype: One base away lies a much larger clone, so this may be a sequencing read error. CDR3 in DNA: TGTGCCAGCAGCACGGCAGCGAGCACTGAAGCTTTCTTT. This sequence encodes CASSTAASTEAFF. This chain joins TRBV7-2 and TRBJ1-1; no firm D call. There are 13 residues in the CDR3. Germline CDR1 reads SGHTA; CDR2 reads FQGNSA. Trimming cost V 5 bases and J 4 bases, with 11 bases left between them.

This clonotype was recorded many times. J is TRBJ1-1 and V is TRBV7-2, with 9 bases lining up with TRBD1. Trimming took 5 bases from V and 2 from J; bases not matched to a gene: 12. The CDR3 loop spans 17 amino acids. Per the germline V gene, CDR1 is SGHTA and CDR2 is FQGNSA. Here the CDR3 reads CASSGPDRGRGNTEAFF. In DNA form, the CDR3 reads TGTGCCAGCAGCGGACCGGACAGGGGTAGGGGCAACACTGAAGCTTTCTTT. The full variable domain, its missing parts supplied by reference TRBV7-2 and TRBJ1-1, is GAGVSQSPSNKVTEKGKDVELRCDPISGHTALYWYRQSLGQGLEFLIYFQGNSAPDKSGLPSDRFSAERTGGSVSTLTIQRTQQEDSAVYLCASSGPDRGRGNTEAFFGQGTRLTVV.

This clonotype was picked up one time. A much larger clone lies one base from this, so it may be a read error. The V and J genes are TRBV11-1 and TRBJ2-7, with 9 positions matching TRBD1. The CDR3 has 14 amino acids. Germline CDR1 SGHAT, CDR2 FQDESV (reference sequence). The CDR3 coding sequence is TGTGCCGGCAGCAATCCGGGACAGGGAGGCGAGCAGTACTTC. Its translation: CAGSNPGQGGEQYF.

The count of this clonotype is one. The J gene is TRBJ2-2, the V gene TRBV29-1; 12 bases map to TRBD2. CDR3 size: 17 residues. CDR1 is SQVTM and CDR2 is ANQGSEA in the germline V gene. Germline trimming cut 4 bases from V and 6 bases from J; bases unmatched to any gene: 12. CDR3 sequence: CSVGTDGLAGRPGELFF. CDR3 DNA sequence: TGCAGCGTTGGGACAGATGGACTAGCGGGGAGACCCGGGGAGCTGTTTTTT.

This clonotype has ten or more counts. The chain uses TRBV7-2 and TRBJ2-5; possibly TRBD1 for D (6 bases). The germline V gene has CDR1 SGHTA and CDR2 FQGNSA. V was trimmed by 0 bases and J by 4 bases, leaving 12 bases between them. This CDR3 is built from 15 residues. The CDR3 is CASSLAGARAETQYF. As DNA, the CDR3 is TGTGCCAGCAGCTTAGCGGGGGCGCGGGCAGAGACCCAGTACTTC.

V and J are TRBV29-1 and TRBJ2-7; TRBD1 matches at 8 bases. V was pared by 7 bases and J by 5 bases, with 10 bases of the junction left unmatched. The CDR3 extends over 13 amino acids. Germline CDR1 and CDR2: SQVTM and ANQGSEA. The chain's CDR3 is CSGETGDFHEQYF. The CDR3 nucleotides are TGCAGCGGAGAGACAGGGGATTTCCACGAGCAGTACTTC.

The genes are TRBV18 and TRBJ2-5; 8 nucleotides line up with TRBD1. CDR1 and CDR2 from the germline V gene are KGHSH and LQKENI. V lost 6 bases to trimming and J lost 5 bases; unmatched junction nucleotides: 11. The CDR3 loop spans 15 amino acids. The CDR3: CASSYTGGYQETQYF. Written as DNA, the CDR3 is TGTGCCAGCTCGTATACAGGGGGATATCAGGAGACCCAGTACTTC.

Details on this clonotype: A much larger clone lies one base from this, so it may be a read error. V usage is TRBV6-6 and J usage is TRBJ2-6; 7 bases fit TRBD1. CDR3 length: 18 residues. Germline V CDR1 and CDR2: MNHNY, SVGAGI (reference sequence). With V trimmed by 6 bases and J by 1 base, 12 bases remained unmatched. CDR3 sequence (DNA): TGTGCCAGCAGAGGAAAGGGGGCTAAGCTTTCTGGGGCCAACGTCCTGACTTTC. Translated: CASRGKGAKLSGANVLTF.

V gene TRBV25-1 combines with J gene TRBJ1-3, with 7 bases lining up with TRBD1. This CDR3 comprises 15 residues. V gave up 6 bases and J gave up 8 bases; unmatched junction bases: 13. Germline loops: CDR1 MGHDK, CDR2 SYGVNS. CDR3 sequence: CASRRGLDYGYTIYF. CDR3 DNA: TGTGCCAGCAGGAGGGGGCTTGACTATGGCTACACCATATATTTT. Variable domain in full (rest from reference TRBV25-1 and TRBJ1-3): EADIYQTPRYLVIGTGKKITLECSQTMGHDKMYWYQQDPGMELHLIHYSYGVNSTEKGDLSSESTVSRIRTEHFPLTLESARPSHTSQYLCASRRGLDYGYTIYFGEGSWLTVV.

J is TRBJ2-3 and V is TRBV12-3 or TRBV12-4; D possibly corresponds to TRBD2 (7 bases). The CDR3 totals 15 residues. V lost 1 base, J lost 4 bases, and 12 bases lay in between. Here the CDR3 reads CASSLGGGTPDTQYF. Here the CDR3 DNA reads TGTGCCAGCAGTTTAGGCGGGGGCACCCCAGATACGCAGTATTTT.

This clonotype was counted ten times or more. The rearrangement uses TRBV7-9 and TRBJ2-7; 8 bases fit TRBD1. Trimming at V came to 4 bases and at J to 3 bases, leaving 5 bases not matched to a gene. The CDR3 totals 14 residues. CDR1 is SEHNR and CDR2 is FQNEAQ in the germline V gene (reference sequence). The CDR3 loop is CASSSGQDYYEQYF. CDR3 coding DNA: TGTGCCAGCAGCTCGGGACAGGACTACTACGAGCAGTACTTC.

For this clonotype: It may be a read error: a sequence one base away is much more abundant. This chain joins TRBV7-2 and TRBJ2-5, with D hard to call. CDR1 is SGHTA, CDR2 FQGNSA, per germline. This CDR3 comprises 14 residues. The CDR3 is CASSLWSEQEAQYF. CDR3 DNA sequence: TGTGCCAGCAGCTTGTGGTCAGAGCAAGAGGCCCAGTACTTC.

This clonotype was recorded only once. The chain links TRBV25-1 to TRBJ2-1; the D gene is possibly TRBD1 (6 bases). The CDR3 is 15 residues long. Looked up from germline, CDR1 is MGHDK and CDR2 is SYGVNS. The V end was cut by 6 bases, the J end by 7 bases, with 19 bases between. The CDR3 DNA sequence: TGTGCCAGCAGCTTACTTCTGGGGGCGCGGAATGAGCAGTTCTTC. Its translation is CASSLLLGARNEQFF.

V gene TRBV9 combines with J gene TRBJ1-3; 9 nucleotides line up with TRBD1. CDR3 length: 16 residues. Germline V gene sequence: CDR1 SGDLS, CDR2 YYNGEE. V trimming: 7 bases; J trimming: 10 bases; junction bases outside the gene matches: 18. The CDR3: CASSPPAGTGKRTIYF. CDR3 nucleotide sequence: TGTGCCAGCTCACCACCAGCCGGGACAGGGAAAAGGACCATATATTTT.

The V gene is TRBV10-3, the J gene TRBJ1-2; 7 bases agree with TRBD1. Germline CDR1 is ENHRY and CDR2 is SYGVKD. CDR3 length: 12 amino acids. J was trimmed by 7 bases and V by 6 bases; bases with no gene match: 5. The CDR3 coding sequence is TGTGCCATCAGGACAGGGCCTGGTGGCTACACCTTC. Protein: CAIRTGPGGYTF.